Shown below are 6 T cell receptor beta chains from a single sample sequenced in a study of read filtering for tumor transcriptome and immune sequencing. This library used roughly 400 ng RNA and molecular barcoded adaptors spanning alpha/delta and beta/gamma chains. One entry per CDR3 protein, called by TCRdb with MiXCR from the reads. The sample contains roughly 61,000 distinct CDR3 sequences, roughly an eighth of which appear only once. The sequenced sample was a population of CD138-negative cells sorted from bone marrow. All receptors derive from a donor aged 40 or older with multiple myeloma.

This clonotype was counted ten times or more. This chain joins TRBV7-3 and TRBJ1-5; D call uncertain. Deletions cut 0 bases from V and 1 base from J, with 7 bases between. The germline gives CDR1 SGHTA, CDR2 FQGTGA. The length of the CDR3 is 15 residues. Written as DNA, the CDR3 is TGTGCCAGCAGCTTAACCCCCGCGAGCAATCAGCCCCAGCATTTT. This codes for CASSLTPASNQPQHF.

This clonotype was seen ten or more times. This chain joins TRBV29-1 and TRBJ1-1; 7 bases are a match to TRBD1. The ends lost 3 bases at V and 1 base at J; junction bases unmatched: 2. Germline V lookup: CDR1 SQVTM, CDR2 ANQGSEA. CDR3 length: 13 amino acids. CDR3 in DNA: TGCAGCGTTGACAGGGGGGGGAACACTGAAGCTTTCTTT. Protein sequence: CSVDRGGNTEAFF.

In this sample, this clonotype turned up many times. The J gene is TRBJ1-1, the V gene TRBV29-1; the D is unclear. There are 11 residues in the CDR3. Germline-derived CDR1 and CDR2 are SQVTM and ANQGSEA. Trimming removed 6 bases at V and 7 bases at J, with 12 bases between. CDR3 sequence reads: CSVRETYEAFF. For the CDR3, the DNA is TGCAGCGTACGTGAGACCTATGAAGCTTTCTTT.

Points on this clonotype: This clone may be a read error of a much larger clone one base away. This chain uses TRBV29-1 with TRBJ2-3, with no clear D. The CDR3 consists of 15 residues. CDR1 SQVTM and CDR2 ANQGSEA come from the germline V gene. The CDR3 here is CSVDFHSVGTDTRYF. The CDR3 DNA sequence: TGCAGCGTTGATTTTCATTCGGTTGGCACAGATACGCGGTATTTT.

There are many counts of this clonotype. The J gene is TRBJ1-1, the V gene TRBV20-1; D ambiguous. This CDR3 has 13 residues. Looked up from germline, CDR1 is DFQATT and CDR2 is SNEGSKA (reference sequence). V was trimmed by 5 bases and J by 3 bases, leaving 13 bases between them. The CDR3 DNA reads as TGCAGTGCTTGCCCCCGGTGGGACACTGAAGCTTTCTTT. This sequence encodes CSACPRWDTEAFF.

The chain carries TRBV7-3 and TRBJ1-6; D is perhaps TRBD1 (6 bases). Germline V gives CDR1 SGHTA, CDR2 FQGTGA. This CDR3 region has 17 residues. Trimming cost V 1 base and J 7 bases, with 17 bases left between them. The CDR3 bases are TGTGCCAGCAGCTTAAGTGGACAGACCGGGGTGAATTCACCCCTCCACTTT. Residues: CASSLSGQTGVNSPLHF.